The 13 T cell receptor beta chains below were found in one sample sequenced in a study of cytomegalovirus exposure and HLA in healthy donors. PCR involved 60 Vbeta and 13 Jbeta primers. Using immunoSEQ multiplex PCR, the repertoire was profiled, and TCRdb retains in-frame clones only, with some absent. The sample has over 250,000 clones, more than 55% seen once; the top ten hold 2% to 2.5%. The sequenced sample consisted of PBMCs. These receptors were obtained from a female donor in good health and CMV-seronegative.

This clone was seen a single time. This chain uses TRBV18 with TRBJ2-7; TRBD1 is a possible D gene (5 bases). Germline CDR1 and CDR2: KGHSH and LQKENI. The CDR3 totals 14 residues. The germline V and J ends were trimmed by 3 bases and 2 bases, with 11 bases remaining between them. The CDR3 nucleotides read TGTGCCAGCTCACCCACGGACATAGCCTACGAGCAGTACTTC. It codes for CASSPTDIAYEQYF.

There are a few counts of this clone. J is TRBJ2-7 and V is TRBV7-9; 13 bases line up with TRBD2. The V gene's germline CDR1 is SEHNR and CDR2 FQNEAQ (reference sequence). V was clipped by 5 bases and J by 4 bases; unmatched bases: 5. The CDR3 runs to 15 residues. As DNA, the CDR3 is TGTGCCAGCAGCCCTACTAGCGGGAGGGTTTACGAGCAGTACTTC. Its translation is CASSPTSGRVYEQYF.

The rearrangement links TRBV5-1 to TRBJ2-7; tentatively, D is TRBD1 (6 bases). V gave up 1 base and J gave up 3 bases, with 11 bases separating them. Germline V CDR1 and CDR2: SGHRS, YFSETQ. The CDR3 extends over 14 amino acids. CDR3 protein: CASSLRGYGYEQYF. Here the CDR3 DNA reads TGCGCCAGCAGCTTGAGGGGGTATGGCTACGAGCAGTACTTC.

The chain employs TRBV5-6 and TRBJ2-7, with 8 bases that match TRBD2. The CDR3 contains 12 residues. Unmatched junction bases numbered 4, after V lost 2 bases and J lost 9 bases. CDR1 and CDR2 (germline): SGHDT, YYEEEE. The CDR3 loop reads CASSLGLAGQYF. Here the CDR3 DNA reads TGTGCCAGCAGCTTAGGGCTAGCGGGGCAGTACTTC.

This clone was recorded a few times. J is TRBJ1-3 and V is TRBV6-1; D is uncertain. Germline values: CDR1 MNHNS, CDR2 SASEGT. This CDR3 is built from 15 residues. V was pared by 2 bases and J by 3 bases, with 11 bases between. This CDR3 is CASSESGSIGNTIYF. The CDR3 DNA is TGTGCCAGCAGTGAATCGGGGAGCATTGGAAACACCATATATTTT.

This chain joins TRBV18 and TRBJ1-5; TRBD1 is a possible D gene (5 bases). The CDR3 runs 15 residues. The V end was cut by 1 base, the J end by 3 bases, with 10 bases between. Germline V lookup: CDR1 KGHSH, CDR2 LQKENI. The CDR3 nucleotides read TGTGCCAGCTCACCACGTCTAGGGGACAATCAGCCCCAGCATTTT. This codes for CASSPRLGDNQPQHF.

The chain couples TRBV6-5 to TRBJ1-2, with 10 bases matching TRBD1. The ends lost 5 bases at V and 7 bases at J; junction bases unmatched: 7. CDR1 MNHEY and CDR2 SVGAGI come from the germline V gene. The CDR3 length is 14 residues. The CDR3 region is CASSTPGQGLGYTF. The DNA for the CDR3 is TGTGCCAGCAGTACTCCGGGACAGGGGCTTGGCTACACCTTC.

V is TRBV4-1 and J is TRBJ1-1; D may be TRBD1 (6 bases). Trimming removed 2 bases from V and 4 bases from J, with 14 bases in between. The CDR3 spans 15 residues. CDR1 is MGHRA and CDR2 is YSYEKL in the germline V gene. The chain's CDR3 is CASSQTDRWITEAFF. The DNA of the CDR3 is TGCGCCAGCAGCCAAACTGACAGGTGGATCACTGAAGCTTTCTTT.

As DNA, the CDR3 is TGTGCCAGCAGTTCCCCCGACCGGACAGGGGGCAGAAACACCATATATTTT. It is translated as CASSSPDRTGGRNTIYF. V is TRBV28 and J is TRBJ1-3; TRBD1 matches 11 bases. The length of the CDR3 is 17 residues. Germline CDR1 reads MDHEN; CDR2 reads SYDVKM. After removal of 4 bases from V and 5 bases from J, the junction contained 10 bases not matched to a gene. The variable domain in full, with the rest retrieved from reference TRBV28 and TRBJ1-3, is DVKVTQSSRYLVKRTGEKVFLECVQDMDHENMFWYRQDPGLGLRLIYFSYDVKMKEKGDIPEGYSVSREKKERFSLILESASTNQTSMYLCASSSPDRTGGRNTIYFGEGSWLTVV.

This chain joins TRBV5-1 and TRBJ1-3, with 10 bases that match TRBD1. The CDR3 loop spans 15 amino acids. V lost 0 bases and J lost 11; bases outside the gene matches: 8. Germline-derived CDR1 and CDR2 are SGHRS and YFSETQ. CDR3 amino acids: CASSLGQGALPPIYF. In nucleotides, the CDR3 is TGCGCCAGCAGCTTGGGACAGGGGGCCCTCCCCCCCATATATTTT. Based on the CDR3 plus reference TRBV5-1 and TRBJ1-3, the full variable domain is KAGVTQTPRYLIKTRGQQVTLSCSPISGHRSVSWYQQTPGQGLQFLFEYFSETQRNKGNFPGRFSGRQFSNSRSEMNVSTLELGDSALYLCASSLGQGALPPIYFGEGSWLTVV.

V and J are TRBV2 and TRBJ2-3, with 11 bases matching TRBD2. CDR1 and CDR2 from the germline V gene are SNHLY and FYNNEI. V lost 7 bases to trimming and J lost 1 base; unmatched junction nucleotides: 4. CDR3 length equals 15 residues. CDR3 loop: CASNVAGGGTDTQYF. Here the CDR3 DNA reads TGTGCCAGCAATGTAGCGGGAGGGGGCACAGATACGCAGTATTTT. Using reference TRBV2 and TRBJ2-3 for the parts outside the CDR3, the full variable domain is EPEVTQTPSHQVTQMGQEVILRCVPISNHLYFYWYRQILGQKVEFLVSFYNNEISEKSEIFDDQFSVERPDGSNFTLKIRSTKLEDSAMYFCASNVAGGGTDTQYFGPGTRLTVL.

The rearrangement uses TRBV6-5 and TRBJ1-1; D is unresolved. V lost 5 bases, J lost 5 bases, and 18 bases lay in between. This CDR3 spans 15 amino acids. Germline lookup yields CDR1 MNHEY and CDR2 SVGAGI. The CDR3 sequence is CASSTFGVRRTEAFF. CDR3 bases: TGTGCCAGCAGTACCTTCGGGGTCAGGAGAACTGAAGCTTTCTTT.

The chain uses TRBV2 and TRBJ1-3; no clear D gene. There are 12 residues in the CDR3. Germline V CDR1 and CDR2: SNHLY, FYNNEI. Trimming shortened V by 6 bases and J by 6 bases, and 9 bases separated the two germline ends. This CDR3 reads CASRYAENTIYF. The CDR3 DNA is TGTGCCAGCAGGTACGCGGAAAACACCATATATTTT.